A selection of T cell receptor beta chains follows, all from one sample in a study of response to subunit inactivated influenza vaccine. Each CDR3 protein gets one entry after TCRdb re-called the RT-PCR reads with MiXCR. The table lists just under 250,000 distinct CDR3 sequences, roughly an eighth of them singletons. The specimen was non-naive T cells sorted from PBMCs, collected around 15 days before vaccination. These receptors were taken from a man aged 50 to 60 who received an inactivated influenza vaccine. The CDR3 runs from the conserved cysteine through the conserved F or W. A D gene is named only where the DNA matches it firmly. Only some rows state a clone size, as once, few, many or a class for expanded clones.

v_gene: TRBV4-2
j_gene: TRBJ2-4
abundance: NA
len: 14
d_gene: TRBD1
CDR3nt: TGTGCCAGCAGCCCTGGGACAGGGAGGTACATTCAGTACTTC
CDR3aa: CASSPGTGRYIQYF

v_gene: TRBV20-1
j_gene: TRBJ1-5
abundance: NA
len: 14
d_gene: NA
CDR3nt: TGCAGTGCCAAAGTGGGACATAGCAATCAGCCCCAGCATTTT
CDR3aa: CSAKVGHSNQPQHF

v_gene: TRBV4-3
j_gene: TRBJ2-7
abundance: many
len: 14
d_gene: NA
CDR3nt: TGCGCCAGCAGCCAAGACGGCAGGGCCTACGAGCAGTACTTC
CDR3aa: CASSQDGRAYEQYF

v_gene: TRBV5-1
j_gene: TRBJ2-7
abundance: NA
len: 13
d_gene: NA
CDR3nt: TGCGCCAGCAGCTTTAAATTCGGCTACGAGCAGTACTTC
CDR3aa: CASSFKFGYEQYF

v_gene: TRBV4-3
j_gene: TRBJ2-7
abundance: once
len: 15
d_gene: TRBD2
CDR3nt: TGCGCCAGCAGCCAAGATTCTAGCGGGAGGGCCACGCAGTACTTC
CDR3aa: CASSQDSSGRATQYF

v_gene: TRBV24-1
j_gene: TRBJ2-1
abundance: many
len: 15
d_gene: NA
CDR3nt: TGTGCCACCAGTGAGCAGGGATTCTCCTACAATGAGCAGTTCTTC
CDR3aa: CATSEQGFSYNEQFF

v_gene: TRBV2
j_gene: TRBJ2-5
abundance: NA
len: 13
d_gene: TRBD1
CDR3nt: TGTGCCAGCATCAGGGGGCTCTCAGAGACCCAGTACTTC
CDR3aa: CASIRGLSETQYF

v_gene: TRBV24-1
j_gene: TRBJ2-1
abundance: NA
len: 12
d_gene: NA
CDR3nt: TGTGCCACCAGTGAGTTTGAGGATGAGCAGTTCTTC
CDR3aa: CATSEFEDEQFF

v_gene: TRBV6-1
j_gene: TRBJ1-2
abundance: NA
len: 15
d_gene: NA
CDR3nt: TGTGCCAGCAGTGATAGGGTGAAGGGACTCTATGGCTACACCTTC
CDR3aa: CASSDRVKGLYGYTF

v_gene: TRBV5-1
j_gene: TRBJ2-7
abundance: NA
len: 15
d_gene: TRBD1
CDR3nt: TGCGCCAGCAGCCCGGGGACAGTTTCTAGCTACGAGCAGTACTTC
CDR3aa: CASSPGTVSSYEQYF

v_gene: TRBV12-3/TRBV12-4
j_gene: TRBJ2-7
abundance: many
len: 14
d_gene: NA
CDR3nt: TGTGCCAGCACCTCGGGTGGGATCCTGGCCGAGCAGTACTTC
CDR3aa: CASTSGGILAEQYF

v_gene: TRBV18
j_gene: TRBJ2-1
abundance: many
len: 15
d_gene: TRBD2
CDR3nt: TGTGCCAGCTCAAAGACTAGCGGGACCTACAATGAGCAGTTCTTC
CDR3aa: CASSKTSGTYNEQFF

v_gene: TRBV4-3
j_gene: TRBJ2-6
abundance: few
len: 18
d_gene: NA
CDR3nt: TGCGCCAGCAGCCAAGAAAACGCTTGGGGGGCTGGGGCCAACGTCCTGACTTTC
CDR3aa: CASSQENAWGAGANVLTF

v_gene: TRBV28
j_gene: TRBJ2-5
abundance: many
len: 15
d_gene: NA
CDR3nt: TGTGCCAGCAGTTTACCACGCGGGTACCAAGAGACCCAGTACTTC
CDR3aa: CASSLPRGYQETQYF

v_gene: TRBV20-1
j_gene: TRBJ1-1
abundance: NA
len: 14
d_gene: NA
CDR3nt: TGCAGTGCTCCGCTCGCCGGGACAACCACTGAAGCTTTCTTT
CDR3aa: CSAPLAGTTTEAFF

v_gene: TRBV10-2
j_gene: TRBJ1-1
abundance: once
len: 14
d_gene: NA
CDR3nt: TGCGCCAGCACCTCCGGCCGTCAGAACACTGAAGCTTTCTTT
CDR3aa: CASTSGRQNTEAFF

v_gene: TRBV11-2
j_gene: TRBJ2-7
abundance: few
len: 13
d_gene: NA
CDR3nt: TGTGCCAGCAGCTTAGCTGGACCCGGCGAGCAGTACTTC
CDR3aa: CASSLAGPGEQYF

v_gene: TRBV2
j_gene: TRBJ1-6
abundance: few
len: 15
d_gene: NA
CDR3nt: TGTGCCAGCAGTCCCACGAGCTCCTATAATTCACCCCTCCACTTT
CDR3aa: CASSPTSSYNSPLHF

v_gene: TRBV5-1
j_gene: TRBJ1-6
abundance: few
len: 15
d_gene: NA
CDR3nt: TGCGCCAGCAAACGGGGAGCAGACGGGGGTTCACCCCTCCACTTT
CDR3aa: CASKRGADGGSPLHF

v_gene: TRBV5-1
j_gene: TRBJ1-1
abundance: many
len: 15
d_gene: NA
CDR3nt: TGCGCCAGCAGCTGGGACACCCGCGGTGGTACTGAAGCTTTCTTT
CDR3aa: CASSWDTRGGTEAFF

v_gene: TRBV27
j_gene: TRBJ1-5
abundance: NA
len: 14
d_gene: NA
CDR3nt: TGTGCCAGCAAAGCAGGGGAAAACAATCAGCCCCAGCATTTT
CDR3aa: CASKAGENNQPQHF

v_gene: TRBV20-1
j_gene: TRBJ2-1
abundance: NA
len: 15
d_gene: TRBD2
CDR3nt: TGCAGTGCTAGCAGACTAGCGGGAAGCATCAATGAGCAGTTCTTC
CDR3aa: CSASRLAGSINEQFF

v_gene: TRBV9
j_gene: TRBJ2-5
abundance: few
len: 13
d_gene: NA
CDR3nt: TGTGCCAGCAGCGTAGACTTAGAAGAGACCCAGTACTTC
CDR3aa: CASSVDLEETQYF

v_gene: TRBV25-1
j_gene: TRBJ1-2
abundance: NA
len: 12
d_gene: NA
CDR3nt: TGTGCCAGCAAGGACATAAACTATGGCTACACCTTC
CDR3aa: CASKDINYGYTF

v_gene: TRBV20-1
j_gene: TRBJ1-4
abundance: many
len: 13
d_gene: NA
CDR3nt: TGCAGTGCAACCGGGACATCTGATGAAAAACTGTTTTTT
CDR3aa: CSATGTSDEKLFF

v_gene: TRBV18
j_gene: TRBJ2-1
abundance: NA
len: 17
d_gene: NA
CDR3nt: TGTGCCAGCTCACCGCCGGGTCTAACGGGAATCCACAATGAGCAGTTCTTC
CDR3aa: CASSPPGLTGIHNEQFF

v_gene: TRBV20-1
j_gene: TRBJ2-3
abundance: many
len: 15
d_gene: NA
CDR3nt: TGCAGTGCTAGAGATAGCGGAGGGGGACCAGATACGCAGTATTTT
CDR3aa: CSARDSGGGPDTQYF

v_gene: TRBV30
j_gene: TRBJ2-5
abundance: NA
len: 14
d_gene: TRBD2
CDR3nt: TGTGCCTGGAACATCGGGGGGGCCCGTGAGACCCAGTACTTC
CDR3aa: CAWNIGGARETQYF

v_gene: TRBV27
j_gene: TRBJ1-2
abundance: NA
len: 13
d_gene: NA
CDR3nt: TGTGCCAGCAGGTCGCTGACTGGTGATGGCTACACCTTC
CDR3aa: CASRSLTGDGYTF

v_gene: TRBV5-1
j_gene: TRBJ2-7
abundance: NA
len: 18
d_gene: TRBD2
CDR3nt: TGCGCCAGCAGCTTGGGGTCTGTGACTAGCGGGGGAAACTACGAGCAGTACTTC
CDR3aa: CASSLGSVTSGGNYEQYF

v_gene: TRBV6-2/TRBV6-3
j_gene: TRBJ2-3
abundance: few
len: 16
d_gene: NA
CDR3nt: TGTGCCAGCAGTACTGGGGTGGGCTCGAACACAGATACGCAGTATTTT
CDR3aa: CASSTGVGSNTDTQYF

v_gene: TRBV5-8
j_gene: TRBJ2-7
abundance: many
len: 13
d_gene: NA
CDR3nt: TGTGCCAGCAATCCAGACTCCACCTACGAGCAGTACTTC
CDR3aa: CASNPDSTYEQYF

v_gene: TRBV4-2
j_gene: TRBJ1-4
abundance: NA
len: 15
d_gene: TRBD1
CDR3nt: TGTGCCAGCAGCCAGGCCGGGACAGGGAATGAAAAACTGTTTTTT
CDR3aa: CASSQAGTGNEKLFF

v_gene: TRBV27
j_gene: TRBJ2-2
abundance: few
len: 14
d_gene: NA
CDR3nt: TGTGCCAGCAGTTTATCGGGCCAGCCCGGGGAGCTGTTTTTT
CDR3aa: CASSLSGQPGELFF

v_gene: TRBV4-2
j_gene: TRBJ1-2
abundance: many
len: 18
d_gene: NA
CDR3nt: TGTGCCAGCAGCCAAGGGGGGGCAGGAACGCTACAACGTTATGGCTACACCTTC
CDR3aa: CASSQGGAGTLQRYGYTF

v_gene: TRBV7-8
j_gene: TRBJ1-3
abundance: many
len: 15
d_gene: NA
CDR3nt: TGTGCCAGCAGCCAGCGGACGGCCTCTGGAAACACCATATATTTT
CDR3aa: CASSQRTASGNTIYF

v_gene: TRBV6-5
j_gene: TRBJ2-4
abundance: NA
len: 16
d_gene: NA
CDR3nt: TGTGCCAGCAGTTACACTGGGGCGGGAGCCAAAAACATTCAGTACTTC
CDR3aa: CASSYTGAGAKNIQYF

v_gene: TRBV7-3
j_gene: TRBJ2-5
abundance: NA
len: 15
d_gene: NA
CDR3nt: TGTGCCAGCAGCCGAACTAGTGGAGGGAGGGAGACCCAGTACTTC
CDR3aa: CASSRTSGGRETQYF

v_gene: TRBV19
j_gene: TRBJ1-1
abundance: NA
len: 13
d_gene: NA
CDR3nt: TGTGCCAGTAGGGAGCAGGGGTCGGGTGAAGCTTTCTTT
CDR3aa: CASREQGSGEAFF

v_gene: TRBV28
j_gene: TRBJ1-5
abundance: few
len: 17
d_gene: TRBD1
CDR3nt: TGTGCCAGCAGTGCCCGACAGGGCTGGTCCGGGAATCAGCCCCAGCATTTT
CDR3aa: CASSARQGWSGNQPQHF

v_gene: TRBV12-3/TRBV12-4
j_gene: TRBJ1-6
abundance: NA
len: 15
d_gene: NA
CDR3nt: TGTGCCAGCAGTTTAGGCCCCGAGGGGGATTCACCCCTCCACTTT
CDR3aa: CASSLGPEGDSPLHF

v_gene: TRBV12-3/TRBV12-4
j_gene: TRBJ2-1
abundance: NA
len: 15
d_gene: TRBD2
CDR3nt: TGTGCCAGCAGTTTTAGCGGGGGGCCCTACAATGAGCAGTTCTTC
CDR3aa: CASSFSGGPYNEQFF

v_gene: TRBV29-1
j_gene: TRBJ2-7
abundance: NA
len: 13
d_gene: TRBD2
CDR3nt: TGCAGCGTAAAGTGGCTAGCGGGAGACGAGCAGTACTTC
CDR3aa: CSVKWLAGDEQYF

v_gene: TRBV2
j_gene: TRBJ2-1
abundance: NA
len: 16
d_gene: NA
CDR3nt: TGTGCCAGCAGTGAAGGATCTCTACCTCCCTACAATGAGCAGTTCTTC
CDR3aa: CASSEGSLPPYNEQFF

v_gene: TRBV5-1
j_gene: TRBJ1-1
abundance: few
len: 18
d_gene: TRBD1
CDR3nt: TGCGCCAGCAGCTTGGGGACCGGGACAGGGGGCATGAACACTGAAGCTTTCTTT
CDR3aa: CASSLGTGTGGMNTEAFF

v_gene: TRBV4-1
j_gene: TRBJ2-5
abundance: few
len: 18
d_gene: TRBD2
CDR3nt: TGCGCCAGCAGCCAAGTCCTAGCGGGGGACCCCCTCCAAGAGACCCAGTACTTC
CDR3aa: CASSQVLAGDPLQETQYF

v_gene: TRBV20-1
j_gene: TRBJ2-1
abundance: NA
len: 13
d_gene: NA
CDR3nt: TGCAGTGCTAGAGATTTTGAATCTTTATTCGCGTTCTTC
CDR3aa: CSARDFESLFAFF

v_gene: TRBV28
j_gene: TRBJ1-2
abundance: NA
len: 13
d_gene: TRBD1
CDR3nt: TGTGCCAGCAGTATCACAGGGGTAGGTGGCTACACCTTC
CDR3aa: CASSITGVGGYTF

v_gene: TRBV20-1
j_gene: TRBJ2-1
abundance: NA
len: 14
d_gene: NA
CDR3nt: TGCAGTGCCCCACGCCCGGGAACCTACAATGAGCAGTTCTTC
CDR3aa: CSAPRPGTYNEQFF

v_gene: TRBV2
j_gene: TRBJ1-3
abundance: once
len: 16
d_gene: TRBD1
CDR3nt: TGTGCCAGCAGTGTCCTGACAGGGGTCTCTGGAAACACCATATATTTT
CDR3aa: CASSVLTGVSGNTIYF

v_gene: TRBV28
j_gene: TRBJ2-7
abundance: few
len: 12
d_gene: TRBD2
CDR3nt: TGTGCCAGCAGGGGGGGGAACTACGAGCAGTACTTC
CDR3aa: CASRGGNYEQYF

v_gene: TRBV7-9
j_gene: TRBJ1-4
abundance: NA
len: 14
d_gene: TRBD1
CDR3nt: TGTGCCAGCAGCCCGGGACAGGAGAATGAAAAACTGTTTTTT
CDR3aa: CASSPGQENEKLFF